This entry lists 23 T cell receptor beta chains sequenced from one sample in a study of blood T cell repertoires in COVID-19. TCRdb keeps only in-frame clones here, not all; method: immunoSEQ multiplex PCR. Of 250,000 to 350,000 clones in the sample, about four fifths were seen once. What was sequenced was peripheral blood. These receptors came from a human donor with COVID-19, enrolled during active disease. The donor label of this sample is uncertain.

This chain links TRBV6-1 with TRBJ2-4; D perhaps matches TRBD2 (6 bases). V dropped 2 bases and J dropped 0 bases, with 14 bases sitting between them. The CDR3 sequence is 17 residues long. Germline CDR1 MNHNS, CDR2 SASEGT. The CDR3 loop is CASSESGGVLAKNIQYF. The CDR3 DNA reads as TGTGCCAGCAGTGAATCTGGCGGGGTTCTAGCCAAAAACATTCAGTACTTC.

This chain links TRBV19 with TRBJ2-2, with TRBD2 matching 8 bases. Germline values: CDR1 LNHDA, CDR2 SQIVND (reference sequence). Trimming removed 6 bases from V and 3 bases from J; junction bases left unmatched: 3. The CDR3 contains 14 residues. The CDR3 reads CASRSAGDTGELFF. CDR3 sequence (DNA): TGTGCCAGTAGGTCAGCGGGAGACACCGGGGAGCTGTTTTTT.

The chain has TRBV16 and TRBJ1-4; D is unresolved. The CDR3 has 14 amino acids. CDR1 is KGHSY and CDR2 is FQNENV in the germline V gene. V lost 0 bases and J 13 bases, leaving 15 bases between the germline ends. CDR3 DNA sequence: TGTGCCAGCAGCCAATCGGCAGGTGTCAATAGACTGTTTTTT. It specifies CASSQSAGVNRLFF. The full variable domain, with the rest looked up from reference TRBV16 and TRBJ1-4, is GEEVAQTPKHLVRGEGQKAKLYCAPIKGHSYVFWYQQVLKNEFKFLISFQNENVFDETGMPKERFSAKCLPNSPCSLEIQATKLEDSAVYFCASSQSAGVNRLFFGSGTQLSVL.

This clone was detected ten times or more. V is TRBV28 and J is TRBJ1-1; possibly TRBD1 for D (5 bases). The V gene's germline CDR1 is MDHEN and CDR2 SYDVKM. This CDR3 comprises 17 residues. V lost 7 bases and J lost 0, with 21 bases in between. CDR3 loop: CASTSRWGESLNTEAFF. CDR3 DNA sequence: TGTGCCAGCACCTCGAGGTGGGGCGAGAGTTTGAACACTGAAGCTTTCTTT.

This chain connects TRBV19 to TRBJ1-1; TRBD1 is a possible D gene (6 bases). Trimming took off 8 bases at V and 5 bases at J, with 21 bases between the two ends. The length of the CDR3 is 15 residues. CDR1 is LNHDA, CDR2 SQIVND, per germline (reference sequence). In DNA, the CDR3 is TGTGCCAGTGGACCCACTGGGGGCGCAGGGACTGAAGCTTTCTTT. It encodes CASGPTGGAGTEAFF.

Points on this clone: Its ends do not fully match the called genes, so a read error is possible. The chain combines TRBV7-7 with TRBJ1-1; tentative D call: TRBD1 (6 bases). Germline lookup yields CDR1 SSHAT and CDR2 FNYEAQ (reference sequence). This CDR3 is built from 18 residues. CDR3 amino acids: CASSPRVGLGAENTEAFF. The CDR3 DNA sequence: TGTGCTAGCAGCCCCCGGGTGGGTTTGGGGGCGGAGAACACTGAAGCTTTCTTT.

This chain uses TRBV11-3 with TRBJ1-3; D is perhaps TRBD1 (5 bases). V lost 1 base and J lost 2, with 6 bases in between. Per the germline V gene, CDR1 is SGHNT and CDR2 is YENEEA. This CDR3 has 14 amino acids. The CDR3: CASSLAGPGNTIYF. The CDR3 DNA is TGTGCCAGCAGCTTAGCAGGGCCTGGAAACACCATATATTTT.

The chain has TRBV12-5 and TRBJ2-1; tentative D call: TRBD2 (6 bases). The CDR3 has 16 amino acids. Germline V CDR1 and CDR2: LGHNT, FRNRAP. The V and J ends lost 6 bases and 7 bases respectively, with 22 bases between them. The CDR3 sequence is CASGPGLRAPGNEQFF. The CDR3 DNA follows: TGTGCTAGTGGCCCGGGACTCAGGGCTCCGGGGAATGAGCAGTTCTTC.

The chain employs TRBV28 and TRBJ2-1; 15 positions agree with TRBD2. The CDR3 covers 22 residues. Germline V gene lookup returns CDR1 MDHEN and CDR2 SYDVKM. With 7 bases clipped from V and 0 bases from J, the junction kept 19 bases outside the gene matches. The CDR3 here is CASTTPGGAGTSGRSSYNEQFF. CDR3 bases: TGTGCCAGCACTACTCCCGGGGGGGCCGGGACTAGCGGGAGGTCCTCCTACAATGAGCAGTTCTTC. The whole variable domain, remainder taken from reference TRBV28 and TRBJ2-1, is DVKVTQSSRYLVKRTGEKVFLECVQDMDHENMFWYRQDPGLGLRLIYFSYDVKMKEKGDIPEGYSVSREKKERFSLILESASTNQTSMYLCASTTPGGAGTSGRSSYNEQFFGPGTRLTVL.

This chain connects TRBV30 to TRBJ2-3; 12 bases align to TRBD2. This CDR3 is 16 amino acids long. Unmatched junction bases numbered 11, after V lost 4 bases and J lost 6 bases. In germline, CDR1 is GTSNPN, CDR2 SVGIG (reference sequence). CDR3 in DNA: TGTGCCTGGAAAAAGACTAGCGGGAGAATCGGCGATACGCAGTATTTT. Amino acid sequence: CAWKKTSGRIGDTQYF.

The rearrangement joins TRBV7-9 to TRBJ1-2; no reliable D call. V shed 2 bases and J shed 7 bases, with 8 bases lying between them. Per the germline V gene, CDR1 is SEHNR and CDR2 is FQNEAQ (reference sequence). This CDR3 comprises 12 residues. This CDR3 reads CASSLPRGGYTF. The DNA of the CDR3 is TGTGCCAGCAGCTTACCACGAGGTGGCTACACCTTC.

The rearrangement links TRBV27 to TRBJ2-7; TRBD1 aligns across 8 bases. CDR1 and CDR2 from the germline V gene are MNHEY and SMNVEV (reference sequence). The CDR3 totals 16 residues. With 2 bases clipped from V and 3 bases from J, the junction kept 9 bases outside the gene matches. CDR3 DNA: TGTGCCAGCAGTTTACAGAGGACAGGGAATCTCTACGAGCAGTACTTC. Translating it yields CASSLQRTGNLYEQYF.

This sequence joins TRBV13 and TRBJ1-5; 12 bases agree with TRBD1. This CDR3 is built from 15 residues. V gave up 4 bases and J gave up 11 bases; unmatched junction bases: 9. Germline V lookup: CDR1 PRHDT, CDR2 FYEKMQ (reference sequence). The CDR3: CASSYSGTGGEAQHF. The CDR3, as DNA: TGTGCCAGCAGCTATTCCGGGACAGGGGGCGAGGCCCAGCATTTT. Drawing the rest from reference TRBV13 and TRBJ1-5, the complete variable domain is AAGVIQSPRHLIKEKRETATLKCYPIPRHDTVYWYQQGPGQDPQFLISFYEKMQSDKGSIPDRFSAQQFSDYHSELNMSSLELGDSALYFCASSYSGTGGEAQHFGDGTRLSIL.

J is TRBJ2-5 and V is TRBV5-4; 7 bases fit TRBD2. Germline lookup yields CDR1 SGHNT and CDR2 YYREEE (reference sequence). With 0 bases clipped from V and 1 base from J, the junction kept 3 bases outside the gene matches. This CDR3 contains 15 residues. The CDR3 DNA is TGTGCCAGCAGCTTGGATCTAGCGGCCCAAGAGACCCAGTACTTC. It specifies CASSLDLAAQETQYF.

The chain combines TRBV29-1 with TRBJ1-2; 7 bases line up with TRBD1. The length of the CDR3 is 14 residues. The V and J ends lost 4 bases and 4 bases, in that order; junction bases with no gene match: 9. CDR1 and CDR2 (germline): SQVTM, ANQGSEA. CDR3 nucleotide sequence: TGCAGCGTTGGGGGGGACAGAGAGGCCTATGGCTACACCTTC. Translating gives CSVGGDREAYGYTF.

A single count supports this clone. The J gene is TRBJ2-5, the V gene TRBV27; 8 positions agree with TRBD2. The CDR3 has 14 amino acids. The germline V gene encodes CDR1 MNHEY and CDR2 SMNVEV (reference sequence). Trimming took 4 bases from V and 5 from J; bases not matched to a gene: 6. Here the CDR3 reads CASSSGTRGETQYF. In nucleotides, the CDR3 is TGTGCCAGCAGTTCCGGGACTAGGGGCGAGACCCAGTACTTC.

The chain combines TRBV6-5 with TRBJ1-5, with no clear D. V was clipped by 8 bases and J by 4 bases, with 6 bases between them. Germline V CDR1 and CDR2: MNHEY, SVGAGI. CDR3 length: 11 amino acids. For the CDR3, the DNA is TGTGCCAGCGGGAGGAATCAGCCCCAGCATTTT. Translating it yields CASGRNQPQHF.

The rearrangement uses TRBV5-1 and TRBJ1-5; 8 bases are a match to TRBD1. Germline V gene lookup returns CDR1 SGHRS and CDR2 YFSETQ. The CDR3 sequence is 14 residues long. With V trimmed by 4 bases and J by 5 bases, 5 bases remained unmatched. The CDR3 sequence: CASSVGQGDQPQHF. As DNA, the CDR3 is TGCGCCAGCAGCGTAGGACAGGGAGATCAGCCCCAGCATTTT.

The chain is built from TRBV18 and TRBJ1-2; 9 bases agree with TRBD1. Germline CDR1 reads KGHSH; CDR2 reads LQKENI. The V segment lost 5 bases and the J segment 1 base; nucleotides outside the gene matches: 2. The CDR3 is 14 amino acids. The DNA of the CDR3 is TGTGCCAGCTCAATGGACAGGGGTAACTATGGCTACACCTTC. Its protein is CASSMDRGNYGYTF. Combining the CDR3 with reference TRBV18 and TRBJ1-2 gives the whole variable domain NAGVMQNPRHLVRRRGQEARLRCSPMKGHSHVYWYRQLPEEGLKFMVYLQKENIIDESGMPKERFSAEFPKEGPSILRIQQVVRGDSAAYFCASSMDRGNYGYTFGSGTRLTVV.

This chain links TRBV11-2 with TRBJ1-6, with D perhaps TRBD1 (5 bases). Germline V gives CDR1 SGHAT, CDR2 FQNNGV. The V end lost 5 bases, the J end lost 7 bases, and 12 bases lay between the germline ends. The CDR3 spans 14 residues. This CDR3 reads CASSPGGENSPLHF. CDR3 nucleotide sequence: TGTGCCAGCAGCCCCGGGGGGGAAAATTCACCCCTCCACTTT.

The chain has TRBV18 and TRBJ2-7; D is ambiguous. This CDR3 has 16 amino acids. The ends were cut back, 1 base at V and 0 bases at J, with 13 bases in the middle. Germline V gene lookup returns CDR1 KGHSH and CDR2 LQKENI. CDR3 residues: CASSPRASTDSYEQYF. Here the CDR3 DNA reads TGTGCCAGCTCACCACGGGCGAGCACAGACTCCTACGAGCAGTACTTC.

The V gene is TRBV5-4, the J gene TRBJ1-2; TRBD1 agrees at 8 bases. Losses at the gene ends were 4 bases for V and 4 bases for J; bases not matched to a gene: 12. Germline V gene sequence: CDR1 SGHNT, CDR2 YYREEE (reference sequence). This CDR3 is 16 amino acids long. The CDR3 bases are TGTGCCAGCAGCGAAAACCGAAGGACAGGGCGCTATGGCTACACCTTC. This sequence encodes CASSENRRTGRYGYTF.

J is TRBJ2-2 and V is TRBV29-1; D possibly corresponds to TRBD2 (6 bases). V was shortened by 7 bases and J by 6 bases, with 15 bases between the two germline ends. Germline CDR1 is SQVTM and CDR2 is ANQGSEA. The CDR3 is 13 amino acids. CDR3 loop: CSGRVTEAGELFF. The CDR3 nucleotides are TGCAGCGGGAGGGTCACCGAGGCCGGGGAGCTGTTTTTT.